This T cell receptor (beta chain) stems from a study of shared clonotypes between healthy human individuals. Findings of the study overall: A small donor pool kept down the genetic and exposure-history diversity that was represented. The study found roughly 5% of naive CD4 clonotypes shared across several donors. As a rule, naive subsets had a larger estimated richness than memory subsets.

In the original processing: ImmunoSEQ yielded junction-only sequences lacking quality scores, so filtering differed. Data came from immunoSEQ multiplex PCR; TCRdb stores just in-frame clones and leaves some out. D and trimming were read from the DNA, whereas the V and J calls and clone size are those reported in that table. The sample includes approximately 1,000,000 clones, about 80% of them seen just once. As concerns this clone: The antigen remains unidentified.

This CDR3 is 16 amino acids long. Germline loops: CDR1 SGHRS, CDR2 YFSETQ. V dropped 0 bases and J dropped 0; count of bases not matched to a gene: 4. The V call is TRBV5-1, the J call TRBJ2-3; TRBD1 matches at 7 bases. The specimen sequenced was memory CD4+ T cells from PBMCs. Noted subset: CD45RA-negative fraction. This sequence originates from a man younger than 35 in good health. Some clones in this sample may be carry-over from other donors' samples. The DNA for the CDR3 is TGCGCCAGCAGCTTGGGCCTACAGGGGAGCACAGATACGCAGTATTTT. Protein: CASSLGLQGSTDTQYF.